Here is one TCR beta chain with its context. This CDR3 is built from 16 residues. Germline assignment: CDR1 SGDLS and CDR2 YYNGEE. The V gene end was trimmed by 5 bases and the J gene end by 3 bases; junction bases not matched to a gene: 4. In the study's own analysis: Using reference gene primer amplification, nucleated cell counts were estimated. The protocol was immunoSEQ multiplex PCR, while the TCRdb copy is restricted to in-frame clones and leaves out a portion. V, J and clone size reflect that table, while D and trimming were determined from the DNA. Among approximately 140,000 clones listed, over 75% were seen once. These data originate in a study of blood T cell repertoires in COVID-19. Looking at the study overall: There were acute and convalescent COVID-19 samples, and they came from the United States, Italy and Spain. Nucleic acid was either cDNA or gDNA, and it came from T cells, B-cell-depleted T cells, or PBMCs.

The TCR comes from a man aged 35 to 55 with active or convalescent COVID-19. V and J are TRBV9 and TRBJ2-5, with 16 bases that match TRBD2. Sequenced sample: peripheral blood. DNA of the CDR3: TGTGCCAGCAGTCCGGGACTAGCGGGGGGGGAAGAGACCCAGTACTTC. Translation gives CASSPGLAGGEETQYF.